This paragraph reports one TCR beta chain. One end of the junction is discordant with germline, which a read error may explain. Bulk tissue was left unsorted, and RNA and DNA were co-extracted from 20-30 mg of it. Making TCR beta cDNA involved 400 to 600 ng total RNA and a constant-region primer. Investigators got TCR beta libraries out of three nested multiplex PCR rounds, done with slightly modified ARM-PCR. PCR rounds one and two used TRBV1-TRBV30 forward primers with a C-beta reverse primer for roughly 10 cycles each. TCRdb fed the multiplex PCR reads into MiXCR, producing one record per CDR3 protein. The table has 90,000 to 150,000 distinct CDR3 sequences, nearly 70% seen once. The data derive from a study of tumor-infiltrating lymphocytes in primary liver carcinoma. There are 12 residues in the CDR3. Germline CDR1 is SQVTM and CDR2 is ANQGSEA.

The V and J genes are TRBV29-1 and TRBJ2-7; D call uncertain. This TCR was recovered from a woman in her sixties or seventies with primary liver carcinoma and hepatitis B virus infection. The sample taken for sequencing was tumor-adjacent normal liver tissue. The DNA of the CDR3 is TGCAACGTTGGTGGGCCCTCCTACGAGCAATACTTC. Its protein product is CNVGGPSYEQYF.